Here is one T cell receptor (beta chain) with its context. TCRdb's copy holds only in-frame clones and misses some; the assay was immunoSEQ multiplex PCR. The repertoire holds about 180,000 clones, with just over 90% as singletons. The CDR3 totals 14 residues. Germline loops: CDR1 SQVTM, CDR2 ANQGSEA. V was trimmed by 4 bases and J by 0 bases, leaving 12 bases between them. The data were taken from a study of T cell responses to AZD1222 COVID-19 vaccine. The specimen comprised peripheral blood, sampled on day 0 of AZD1222 vaccination. V gene TRBV29-1 combines with J gene TRBJ1-1; D not certain. This clonotype was obtained from an adult in good health. CDR3 loop: CSVGRAGMNTEAFF. In DNA form, the CDR3 reads TGCAGCGTTGGAAGGGCGGGGATGAACACTGAAGCTTTCTTT.